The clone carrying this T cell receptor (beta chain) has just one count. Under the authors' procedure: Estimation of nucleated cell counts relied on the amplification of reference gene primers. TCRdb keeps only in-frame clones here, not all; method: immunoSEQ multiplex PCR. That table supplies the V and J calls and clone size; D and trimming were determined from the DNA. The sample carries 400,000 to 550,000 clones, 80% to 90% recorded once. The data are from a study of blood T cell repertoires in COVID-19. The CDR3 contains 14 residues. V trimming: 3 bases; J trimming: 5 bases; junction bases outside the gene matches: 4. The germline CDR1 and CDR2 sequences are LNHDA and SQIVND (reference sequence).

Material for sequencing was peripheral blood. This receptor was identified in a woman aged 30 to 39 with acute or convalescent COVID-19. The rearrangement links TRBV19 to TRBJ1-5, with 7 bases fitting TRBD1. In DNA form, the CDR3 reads TGTGCCAGTAGTATTGGGACAGCTCATCAGCCCCAGCATTTT. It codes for CASSIGTAHQPQHF.